Following are 4 T cell receptor beta chains from one sample sequenced in a study of cytomegalovirus exposure and HLA in healthy donors. PCR used 60 Vbeta primers and 13 Jbeta primers. Data came from immunoSEQ multiplex PCR; TCRdb stores just in-frame clones and leaves some out. The table gives roughly 80,000 clones; the top ten clones make up 4.5% to 6.5% of it. The sample comprised PBMCs. Receptors originate from a girl between 10 and 17 years old in good health and CMV-seropositive.

This chain connects TRBV9 to TRBJ2-3, with D perhaps matching TRBD2 (6 bases). The V gene's germline CDR1 is SGDLS and CDR2 YYNGEE. The CDR3 is 15 residues long. Trimming pared 4 bases from V and 3 bases from J, leaving 15 bases between. The CDR3 protein is CASSPRAGWTDTQYF. DNA for the CDR3: TGTGCCAGCAGCCCCCGGGCGGGGTGGACAGATACGCAGTATTTT.

The genes are TRBV6-5 and TRBJ1-5; D is uncertain. Germline values: CDR1 MNHEY, CDR2 SVGAGI. This CDR3 is built from 12 residues. The ends were cut back, 6 bases at V and 3 bases at J, with 6 bases in the middle. This CDR3 is CASSFPNQPQHF. The CDR3, as DNA: TGTGCCAGCAGCTTCCCCAATCAGCCCCAGCATTTT.

The V call is TRBV6-6, the J call TRBJ1-1; a possible D gene is TRBD1 (6 bases). The V and J ends lost 8 bases and 9 bases respectively, with 22 bases between them. Germline CDR1 is MNHNY and CDR2 is SVGAGI (reference sequence). The CDR3 has 14 residues. DNA of the CDR3: TGTGCCAGCCGGTTTCGCCGACAGGACCCGAAAGCTTTCTTT. Protein sequence: CASRFRRQDPKAFF.

V gene TRBV2 combines with J gene TRBJ2-7, with 8 bases fitting TRBD1. The CDR3 loop spans 13 amino acids. V lost 7 bases and J lost 2; bases outside the gene matches: 4. Germline V gene lookup returns CDR1 SNHLY and CDR2 FYNNEI. DNA for the CDR3: TGTGCCAGCAAGAGGGGACAGGCCTACGAGCAGTACGTC. This translates into CASKRGQAYEQYV.